Below, 27 T cell receptor beta chains from the same sample are listed, as sequenced in a study of CD8+ T cells in alopecia areata. Extracted RNA was reverse transcribed, and the resulting cDNA served as sequencing template. TCRdb's copy holds only in-frame clones and misses some; the assay was immunoSEQ multiplex PCR. The sample carries some 110,000 clones, 58% recorded once. As to treatment: oral pan-JAK inhibitor, 5-10 mg twice daily. Sequenced here: CD8+ T cells sorted from blood, sampled at week 4, from a patient treated with tofacitinib. The receptor source for this set is a human donor with alopecia areata.

The V call is TRBV29-1, the J call TRBJ2-7; D unresolved. Looked up from germline, CDR1 is SQVTM and CDR2 is ANQGSEA. The CDR3 covers 14 residues. V dropped 0 bases and J dropped 1 base, with 10 bases sitting between them. For the CDR3, the DNA is TGCAGCGTTGAAGATCTCAGGTCATCCTACGAGCAGTACTTC. Translation: CSVEDLRSSYEQYF.

The rearrangement links TRBV30 to TRBJ1-5; TRBD1 might be the D (5 bases). V was trimmed by 2 bases and J by 2 bases, leaving 16 bases between them. CDR3 size: 16 residues. CDR1 GTSNPN and CDR2 SVGIG come from the germline V gene (reference sequence). The CDR3 DNA reads TGTGCCTGGAGTCCTACAGGCGGCGTGGGCAATCAGCCCCAGCATTTT. It codes for CAWSPTGGVGNQPQHF.

This chain joins TRBV29-1 and TRBJ2-3; unclear D gene. Germline CDR1 is SQVTM and CDR2 is ANQGSEA. The CDR3 sequence is 13 residues long. Trimming shortened V by 7 bases and J by 2 bases, and 13 bases separated the two germline ends. The CDR3 DNA reads TGCAGCGCCGAGAGGCCCAACACAGATACGCAGTATTTT. Translation gives CSAERPNTDTQYF.

This clone occurred once. This chain links TRBV7-9 with TRBJ1-2; 8 positions agree with TRBD1. J gave up 2 bases and V 1 base, and 3 bases lay outside the gene matches. Germline V gene data show CDR1 as SEHNR and CDR2 as FQNEAQ (reference sequence). This CDR3 is built from 15 residues. CDR3 loop: CASSLVDRENYGYTF. The DNA for the CDR3 is TGTGCCAGCAGCTTAGTGGACAGGGAGAACTATGGCTACACCTTC.

The chain has TRBV27 and TRBJ2-3; 9 bases are shared with TRBD1. Germline lookup yields CDR1 MNHEY and CDR2 SMNVEV (reference sequence). This CDR3 contains 14 residues. The V gene end was trimmed by 4 bases and the J gene end by 1 base; junction bases not matched to a gene: 0. CDR3 in amino acids: CASSWTGGTDTQYF. The CDR3 region has the DNA TGTGCCAGCAGTTGGACAGGGGGCACAGATACGCAGTATTTT.

On this clone: This CDR3 is also generated by other DNA sequences in the sample. This sequence joins TRBV30 and TRBJ1-2; D is uncertain. The germline CDR1 and CDR2 sequences are GTSNPN and SVGIG (reference sequence). CDR3 size: 11 residues. The V and J ends lost 1 base and 4 bases respectively, with 4 bases between them. The CDR3, as DNA: TGTGCCTGGAGTGGGGGCTATGGCTACACCTTC. Translating it yields CAWSGGYGYTF.

This clone was counted a few times. The chain carries TRBV29-1 and TRBJ1-1; 7 nucleotides align to TRBD1. The CDR3 is 16 residues long. The V and J ends lost 1 base and 3 bases, in that order; junction bases with no gene match: 11. Germline CDR1 reads SQVTM; CDR2 reads ANQGSEA. The CDR3 nucleotides read TGCAGCGTTGAAGGGGACAGCCCGGAGGGCTACACTGAAGCTTTCTTT. Its protein is CSVEGDSPEGYTEAFF. Using reference TRBV29-1 and TRBJ1-1 for the parts outside the CDR3, the full variable domain is SAVISQKPSRDICQRGTSLTIQCQVDSQVTMMFWYRQQPGQSLTLIATANQGSEATYESGFVIDKFPISRPNLTFSTLTVSNMSPEDSSIYLCSVEGDSPEGYTEAFFGQGTRLTVV.

This clone was counted only a few times. V and J are TRBV29-1 and TRBJ1-2; a weak D match, TRBD1 (5 bases). The CDR3 runs to 13 residues. V dropped 4 bases and J dropped 8 bases, with 17 bases sitting between them. CDR1 SQVTM and CDR2 ANQGSEA come from the germline V gene. The CDR3 here is CSVGPRDPEGYTF. DNA for the CDR3: TGCAGCGTTGGACCCCGGGACCCCGAGGGCTACACCTTC.

This chain connects TRBV4-1 to TRBJ2-5; the D gene is possibly TRBD2 (6 bases). Looked up from germline, CDR1 is MGHRA and CDR2 is YSYEKL. This CDR3 is 15 amino acids long. V was cut by 0 bases and J by 1 base, with 9 bases left in between. The CDR3: CASSQDPLAQETQYF. The CDR3 coding sequence is TGCGCCAGCAGCCAAGATCCACTAGCCCAAGAGACCCAGTACTTC.

This clone showed up just a few times. The chain is built from TRBV30 and TRBJ1-1; D unresolved. Trimming took 0 bases from V and 1 from J, leaving 6 bases between them. Germline V gene sequence: CDR1 GTSNPN, CDR2 SVGIG (reference sequence). The CDR3 length is 13 residues. The CDR3 region has the DNA TGTGCCTGGAGTGTAATGGAGAACACTGAAGCTTTCTTT. Translating gives CAWSVMENTEAFF.

V usage is TRBV29-1 and J usage is TRBJ2-7; possibly TRBD2 for D (5 bases). Trimming pared 8 bases from V and 3 bases from J, leaving 11 bases between. CDR1 is SQVTM, CDR2 ANQGSEA, per germline. There are 11 residues in the CDR3. The chain's CDR3 is CSLRVGYEQYF. In nucleotides, the CDR3 is TGCAGCCTGAGGGTGGGCTACGAGCAGTACTTC.

The chain recombines TRBV7-8 with TRBJ1-5; TRBD1 matches at 8 bases. The germline CDR1 and CDR2 sequences are SGHVS and FQNEAQ. The J segment lost 4 bases and the V segment lost 5 bases, leaving 7 bases of the junction unmatched. The CDR3 contains 15 residues. The CDR3 DNA reads TGTGCCAGCAGCCCCGGACAGGGAGGGAATCAGCCCCAGCATTTT. It translates to CASSPGQGGNQPQHF.

This chain uses TRBV7-2 with TRBJ2-4; 10 bases agree with TRBD1. V was clipped by 5 bases and J by 5 bases; unmatched bases: 3. Germline assignment: CDR1 SGHTA and CDR2 FQGNSA. This CDR3 is 14 amino acids long. The CDR3 here is CASSQGQGQNIQYF. The CDR3 DNA sequence: TGTGCCAGCAGCCAGGGACAGGGGCAAAACATTCAGTACTTC.

This clone was detected a few times. The chain couples TRBV9 to TRBJ2-5, with a weak D call TRBD1 (6 bases). Trimming shortened V by 3 bases and J by 1 base, and 19 bases separated the two germline ends. The CDR3 totals 17 residues. The germline V gene encodes CDR1 SGDLS and CDR2 YYNGEE. The CDR3 bases are TGTGCCAGCAGCGGAGATCCAGGGGCACCCCTCCAAGAGACCCAGTACTTC. The encoded protein is CASSGDPGAPLQETQYF.

The chain is built from TRBV7-9 and TRBJ2-7; no clear D. Germline CDR1 and CDR2: SEHNR and FQNEAQ (reference sequence). V dropped 1 base and J dropped 6 bases, with 7 bases sitting between them. This CDR3 has 12 amino acids. CDR3 DNA sequence: TGTGCCAGCAGCTTAGTGGTCCCCGAGCAGTACTTC. This translates into CASSLVVPEQYF.

This rearrangement joins TRBV29-1 to TRBJ2-7; the D gene is possibly TRBD1 (6 bases). V was shortened by 7 bases and J by 7 bases, with 20 bases between the two germline ends. Germline CDR1 is SQVTM and CDR2 is ANQGSEA. CDR3 size: 13 residues. The CDR3 DNA reads TGCAGCGCTAGAGACCGGGACACGCAGGAGCAGTACTTC. Its protein is CSARDRDTQEQYF.

The gene calls are TRBV7-9 and TRBJ2-1; possibly TRBD2 for D (5 bases). Germline loops: CDR1 SEHNR, CDR2 FQNEAQ (reference sequence). Trimming left V 5 bases short and J 4 bases short, with 21 bases between. The CDR3 is 17 amino acids. This CDR3 is CASSPQLQRKYYNEQFF. The CDR3 DNA reads TGTGCCAGCAGCCCCCAGTTACAGCGGAAATATTACAATGAGCAGTTCTTC.

This clone was detected only a few times. The chain employs TRBV29-1 and TRBJ2-5, with a weak D call TRBD2 (6 bases). V was shortened by 7 bases and J by 9 bases, with 18 bases between the two germline ends. This CDR3 contains 12 residues. From germline, CDR1 is SQVTM and CDR2 ANQGSEA. CDR3 loop: CSAGSSARPQYF. DNA of the CDR3: TGCAGCGCTGGATCTAGCGCCCGCCCCCAGTACTTC.

The V gene is TRBV7-2, the J gene TRBJ1-5; D ambiguous. CDR1 and CDR2 from the germline V gene are SGHTA and FQGNSA. The V end was cut by 5 bases, the J end by 3 bases, with 11 bases between. The CDR3 contains 14 residues. The CDR3 protein is CASSQDGNNQPQHF. Written as DNA, the CDR3 is TGTGCCAGCAGCCAGGACGGTAACAATCAGCCCCAGCATTTT.

The chain uses TRBV27 and TRBJ2-4; D call uncertain. The V end lost 10 bases, the J end lost 1 base, and 14 bases lay between the germline ends. This CDR3 has 14 amino acids. Germline CDR1 and CDR2: MNHEY and SMNVEV (reference sequence). The CDR3 DNA reads as TGTGCCACCGCTTCCGGCAGCGCCAAAAACATTCAGTACTTC. This encodes CATASGSAKNIQYF.

The chain couples TRBV28 to TRBJ1-5; 8 nucleotides align to TRBD1. This CDR3 is built from 15 residues. Germline-derived CDR1 and CDR2 are MDHEN and SYDVKM. Germline trimming cut 4 bases from V and 3 bases from J; bases unmatched to any gene: 5. The CDR3 DNA sequence: TGTGCCAGCAGTTCGGGACAGGCCCTCAATCAGCCCCAGCATTTT. The encoded protein is CASSSGQALNQPQHF.

This clone appeared a few times. The gene calls are TRBV29-1 and TRBJ2-7; 10 bases are shared with TRBD1. V shed 3 bases, J shed 2 bases, and the junction held 4 bases outside the gene matches. CDR3 length: 14 residues. Germline CDR1 and CDR2: SQVTM and ANQGSEA. The CDR3 region has the DNA TGCAGCGTTGATACGGGGACAGGGGCCTACGAGCAGTACTTC. Its translation is CSVDTGTGAYEQYF.

The rearrangement uses TRBV14 and TRBJ1-2; D is perhaps TRBD1 (5 bases). This CDR3 is built from 13 residues. V was clipped by 5 bases and J by 5 bases, with 12 bases between them. Germline V gene sequence: CDR1 SGHDN, CDR2 FVKESK. CDR3 amino acids: CASSVEQAYGYTF. CDR3 DNA sequence: TGTGCCAGCAGCGTCGAACAGGCTTATGGCTACACCTTC.

This sequence joins TRBV30 and TRBJ2-1; tentatively, D is TRBD2 (5 bases). The CDR3 sequence is 13 residues long. CDR1 GTSNPN and CDR2 SVGIG come from the germline V gene (reference sequence). V was pared by 0 bases and J by 5 bases, with 8 bases between. Written as DNA, the CDR3 is TGTGCCTGGAGTGTACTAGAAAACAATGAGCAGTTCTTC. It codes for CAWSVLENNEQFF.

This clone was counted between two and nine times. The chain links TRBV2 to TRBJ2-1, with 12 bases identical to TRBD2. The trim removed 10 bases at V and 1 base at J, leaving 14 bases unmatched. Germline V CDR1 and CDR2: SNHLY, FYNNEI. CDR3 length equals 18 residues. The DNA for the CDR3 is TGTGCCATCCTACCGGGACTAGCGGGCCTACGGTCCTACAATGAGCAGTTCTTC. Protein: CAILPGLAGLRSYNEQFF.

The chain couples TRBV5-4 to TRBJ1-2, with 8 bases matching TRBD1. Germline V gene data show CDR1 as SGHNT and CDR2 as YYREEE (reference sequence). The ends lost 5 bases at V and 7 bases at J; junction bases unmatched: 19. This CDR3 contains 17 residues. The CDR3 DNA sequence: TGTGCCAGCAGGATTACCGGGACAGGTTCCCCAGGCGGTGGCTACACCTTC. Amino acids: CASRITGTGSPGGGYTF.

V usage is TRBV29-1 and J usage is TRBJ1-1; TRBD1 might be the D (5 bases). Germline CDR1 is SQVTM and CDR2 is ANQGSEA. Trimming removed 3 bases from V and 1 base from J, with 12 bases in between. The CDR3 sequence is 14 residues long. CDR3 region: CSVEAGFRNTEAFF. CDR3 nucleotide sequence: TGCAGCGTTGAGGCAGGGTTCCGGAACACTGAAGCTTTCTTT.